This T cell receptor (beta chain) stems from a study of Graves' ophthalmopathy and Graves' hyperthyroidism. Study-level information: There was a collection of peripheral blood at initial diagnosis, before any treatment.

Absence of ophthalmopathy within 18 months of follow-up defined stable hyperthyroidism. Findings and limits, study-wide: Blood also carried most expanded thyroid clonotypes exceeding 0.001 frequency.

Trimming cost V 0 bases and J 1 base; bases outside gene matches: 4. CDR1 and CDR2 (germline): KGHSH, LQKENI. The CDR3 has 18 residues. Amplification targeted the TCR beta CDR3 regions, with RNA transcripts as the source material. First-round RT-PCR relied on HTBI primers, and a second-round multiplex PCR came next. TCRdb reprocessed the multiplex PCR reads via MiXCR and lists one record per CDR3 protein. There are some 350,000 distinct CDR3 sequences in the sample; about 17% occur only once, and roughly 2.4% lies in the top ten. This clonotype came up many times. Its antigen is undetermined. Sequencing was performed on peripheral blood. The clonotype was recovered from an adult woman with stable Graves' hyperthyroidism. V usage is TRBV18 and J usage is TRBJ2-5, with 14 bases aligning to TRBD2. The DNA for the CDR3 is TGTGCCAGCTCACCACCCCTGACTAGCGGGAGGGTCCAAGAGACCCAGTACTTC. Its protein is CASSPPLTSGRVQETQYF.